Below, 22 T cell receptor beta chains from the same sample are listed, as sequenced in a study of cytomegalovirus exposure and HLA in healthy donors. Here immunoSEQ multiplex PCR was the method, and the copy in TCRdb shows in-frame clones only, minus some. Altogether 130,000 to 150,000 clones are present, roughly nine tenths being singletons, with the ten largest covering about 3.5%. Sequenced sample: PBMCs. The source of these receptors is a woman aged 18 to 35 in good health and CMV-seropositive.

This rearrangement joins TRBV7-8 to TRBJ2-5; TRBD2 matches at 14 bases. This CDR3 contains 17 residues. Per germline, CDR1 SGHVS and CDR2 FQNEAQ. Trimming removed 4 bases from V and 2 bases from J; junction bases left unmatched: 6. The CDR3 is CASSSGTSGRPQETQYF. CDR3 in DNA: TGTGCCAGCAGCTCAGGGACTAGCGGGAGACCACAAGAGACCCAGTACTTC. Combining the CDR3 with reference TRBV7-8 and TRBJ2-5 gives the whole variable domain GAGVSQSPRYKVAKRGQDVALRCDPISGHVSLFWYQQALGQGPEFLTYFQNEAQLDKSGLPSDRFFAERPEGSVSTLKIQRTQQEDSAVYLCASSSGTSGRPQETQYFGPGTRLLVL.

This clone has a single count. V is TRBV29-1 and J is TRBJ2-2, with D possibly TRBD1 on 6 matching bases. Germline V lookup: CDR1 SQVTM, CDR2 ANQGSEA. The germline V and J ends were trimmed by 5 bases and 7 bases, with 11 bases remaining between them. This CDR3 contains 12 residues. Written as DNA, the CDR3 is TGCAGCGTTTACACAGGGAGCGGGGAGCTGTTTTTT. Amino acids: CSVYTGSGELFF.

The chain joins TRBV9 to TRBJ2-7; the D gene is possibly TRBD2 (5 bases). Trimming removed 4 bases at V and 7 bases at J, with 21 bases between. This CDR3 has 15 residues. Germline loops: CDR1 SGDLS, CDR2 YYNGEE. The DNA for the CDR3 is TGTGCCAGCAGCTTTACAGAGGCCCCATCGGGGGAGCAGTACTTC. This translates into CASSFTEAPSGEQYF.

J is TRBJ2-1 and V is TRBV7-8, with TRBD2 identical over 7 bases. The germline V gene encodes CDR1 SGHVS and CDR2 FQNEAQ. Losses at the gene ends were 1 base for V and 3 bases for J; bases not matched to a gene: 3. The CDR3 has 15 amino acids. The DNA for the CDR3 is TGTGCCAGCAGCTTAGGGGGGGAGGGCTACAATGAGCAGTTCTTC. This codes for CASSLGGEGYNEQFF.

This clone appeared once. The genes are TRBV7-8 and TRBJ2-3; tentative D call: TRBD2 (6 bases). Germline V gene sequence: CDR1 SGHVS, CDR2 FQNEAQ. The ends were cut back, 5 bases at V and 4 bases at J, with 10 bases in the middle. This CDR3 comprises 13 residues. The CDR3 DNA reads TGTGCCAGCAGCCACCCGGGGGCAGATACGCAGTATTTT. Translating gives CASSHPGADTQYF.

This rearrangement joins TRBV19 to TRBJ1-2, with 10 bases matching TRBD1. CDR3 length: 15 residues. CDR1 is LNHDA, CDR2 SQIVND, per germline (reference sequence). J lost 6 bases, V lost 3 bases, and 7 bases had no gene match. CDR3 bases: TGTGCCAGTAGTATCAATCATGGGACAGGGGATGGCTACACCTTC. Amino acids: CASSINHGTGDGYTF.

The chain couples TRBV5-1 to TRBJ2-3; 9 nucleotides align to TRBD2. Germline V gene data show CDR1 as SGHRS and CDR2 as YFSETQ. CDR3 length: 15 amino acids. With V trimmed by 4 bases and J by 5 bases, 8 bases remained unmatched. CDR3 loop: CASSPSGTRGDTQYF. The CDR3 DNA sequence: TGCGCCAGCAGCCCTAGCGGGACCCGTGGAGATACGCAGTATTTT.

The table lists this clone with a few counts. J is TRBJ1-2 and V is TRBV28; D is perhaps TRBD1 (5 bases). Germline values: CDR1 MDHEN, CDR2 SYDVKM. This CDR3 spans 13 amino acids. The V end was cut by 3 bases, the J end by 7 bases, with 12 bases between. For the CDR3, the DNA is TGTGCCAGCAGTTTGCGGGGGGAAGGTGGCTACACCTTC. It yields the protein CASSLRGEGGYTF.

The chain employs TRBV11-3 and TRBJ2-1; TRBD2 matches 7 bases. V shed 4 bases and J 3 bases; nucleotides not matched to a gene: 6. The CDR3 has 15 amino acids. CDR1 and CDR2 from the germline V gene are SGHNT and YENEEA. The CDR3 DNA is TGTGCCAGCAGCTCCCGGGGGGAGGGCTACAATGAGCAGTTCTTC. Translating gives CASSSRGEGYNEQFF.

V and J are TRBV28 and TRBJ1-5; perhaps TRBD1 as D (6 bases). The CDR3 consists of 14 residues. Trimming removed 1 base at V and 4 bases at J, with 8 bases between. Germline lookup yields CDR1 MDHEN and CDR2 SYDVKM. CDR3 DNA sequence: TGTGCCAGCAGTTTATCCACAGGGAATCAGCCCCAGCATTTT. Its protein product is CASSLSTGNQPQHF.

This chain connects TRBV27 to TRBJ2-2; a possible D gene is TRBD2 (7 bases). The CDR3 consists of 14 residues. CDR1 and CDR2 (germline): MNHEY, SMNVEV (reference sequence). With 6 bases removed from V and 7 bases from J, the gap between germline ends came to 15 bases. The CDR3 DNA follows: TGTGCCAGCAGAGTGGGAGGGGGGGGCGGGGAGCTGTTTTTT. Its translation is CASRVGGGGGELFF.

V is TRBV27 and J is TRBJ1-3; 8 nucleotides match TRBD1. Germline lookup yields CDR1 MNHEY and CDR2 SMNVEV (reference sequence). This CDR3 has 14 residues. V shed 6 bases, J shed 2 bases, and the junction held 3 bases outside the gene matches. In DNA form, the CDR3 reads TGTGCCAGCAGCCCACAGGGGGCTGGAAACACCATATATTTT. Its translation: CASSPQGAGNTIYF.

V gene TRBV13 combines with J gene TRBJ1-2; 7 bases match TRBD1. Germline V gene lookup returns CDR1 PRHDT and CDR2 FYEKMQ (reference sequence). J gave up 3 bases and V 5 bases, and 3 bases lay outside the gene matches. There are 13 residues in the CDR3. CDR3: CASSIDRDYGYTF. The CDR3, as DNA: TGTGCCAGCAGCATAGACAGGGACTATGGCTACACCTTC.

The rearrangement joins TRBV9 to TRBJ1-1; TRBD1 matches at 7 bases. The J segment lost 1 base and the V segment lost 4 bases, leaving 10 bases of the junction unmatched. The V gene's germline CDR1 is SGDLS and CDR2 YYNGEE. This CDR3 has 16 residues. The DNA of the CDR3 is TGTGCCAGCAGCCCGACCGGGACAGTGAAGAACACTGAAGCTTTCTTT. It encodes CASSPTGTVKNTEAFF.

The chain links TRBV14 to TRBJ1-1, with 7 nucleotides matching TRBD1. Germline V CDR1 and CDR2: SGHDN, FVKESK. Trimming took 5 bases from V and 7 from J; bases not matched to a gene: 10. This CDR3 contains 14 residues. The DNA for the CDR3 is TGTGCCAGCAGCTCGCGACAGGGCGAGGGTGAAGCTTTCTTT. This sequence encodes CASSSRQGEGEAFF.

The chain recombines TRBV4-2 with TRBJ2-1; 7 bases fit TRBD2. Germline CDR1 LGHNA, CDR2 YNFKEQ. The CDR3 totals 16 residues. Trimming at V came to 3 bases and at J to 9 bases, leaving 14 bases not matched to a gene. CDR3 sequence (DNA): TGTGCCAGCAGCCAGGAAGCGGGGACCGCCTCCGGTGAGCAGTTCTTC. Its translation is CASSQEAGTASGEQFF.

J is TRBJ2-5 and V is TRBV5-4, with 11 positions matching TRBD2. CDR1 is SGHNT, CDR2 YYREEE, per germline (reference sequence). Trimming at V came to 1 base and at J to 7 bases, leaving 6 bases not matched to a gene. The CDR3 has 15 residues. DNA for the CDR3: TGTGCCAGCAGCTTGACTAGCGGGAGTACGGCGACCCAGTACTTC. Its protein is CASSLTSGSTATQYF.

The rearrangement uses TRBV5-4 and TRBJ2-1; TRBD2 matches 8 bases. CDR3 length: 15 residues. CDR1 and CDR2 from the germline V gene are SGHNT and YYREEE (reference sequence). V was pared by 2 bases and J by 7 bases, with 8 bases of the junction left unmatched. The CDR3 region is CASSFQGLALNEQFF. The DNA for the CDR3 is TGTGCCAGCAGCTTTCAAGGACTAGCTCTTAATGAGCAGTTCTTC.

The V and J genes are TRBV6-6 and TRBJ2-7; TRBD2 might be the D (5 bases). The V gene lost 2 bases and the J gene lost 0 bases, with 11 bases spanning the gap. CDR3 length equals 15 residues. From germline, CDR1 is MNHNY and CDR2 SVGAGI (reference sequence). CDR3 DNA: TGTGCCAGCAGTTACGTGGGCGGGCCCTCCTACGAGCAGTACTTC. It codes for CASSYVGGPSYEQYF.

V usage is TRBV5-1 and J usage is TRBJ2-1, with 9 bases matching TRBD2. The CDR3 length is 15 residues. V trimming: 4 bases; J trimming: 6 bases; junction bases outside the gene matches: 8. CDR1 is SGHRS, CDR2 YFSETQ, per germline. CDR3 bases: TGCGCCAGCAGCAATGCCGGGACTAGCTCCAATGAGCAGTTCTTC. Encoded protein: CASSNAGTSSNEQFF.

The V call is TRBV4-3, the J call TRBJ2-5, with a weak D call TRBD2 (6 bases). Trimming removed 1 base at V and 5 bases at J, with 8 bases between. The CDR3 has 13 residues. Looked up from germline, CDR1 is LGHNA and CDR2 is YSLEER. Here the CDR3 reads CASSQGLAETQYF. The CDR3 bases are TGCGCCAGCAGCCAAGGGCTAGCGGAGACCCAGTACTTC.

CDR3 residues: CASSHRTDNEQFF. The CDR3 DNA sequence: TGCGCCAGCAGCCATAGGACAGACAATGAGCAGTTCTTC. The chain joins TRBV5-1 to TRBJ2-1; weak D call: TRBD1 (6 bases). There are 13 residues in the CDR3. CDR1 and CDR2 (germline): SGHRS, YFSETQ. V shed 4 bases and J shed 5 bases, with 10 bases lying between them.